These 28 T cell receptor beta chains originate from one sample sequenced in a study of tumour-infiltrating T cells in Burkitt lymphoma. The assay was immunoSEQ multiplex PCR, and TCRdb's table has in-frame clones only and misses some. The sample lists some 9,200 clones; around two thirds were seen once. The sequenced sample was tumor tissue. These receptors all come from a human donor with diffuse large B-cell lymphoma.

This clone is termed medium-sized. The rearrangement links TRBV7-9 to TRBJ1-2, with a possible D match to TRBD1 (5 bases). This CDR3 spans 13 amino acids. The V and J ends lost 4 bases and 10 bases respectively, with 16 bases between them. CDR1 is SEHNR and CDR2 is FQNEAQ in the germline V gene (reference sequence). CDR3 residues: CASSSVGTVDYTF. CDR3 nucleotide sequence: TGTGCCAGCAGCTCGGTGGGGACGGTCGACTACACCTTC.

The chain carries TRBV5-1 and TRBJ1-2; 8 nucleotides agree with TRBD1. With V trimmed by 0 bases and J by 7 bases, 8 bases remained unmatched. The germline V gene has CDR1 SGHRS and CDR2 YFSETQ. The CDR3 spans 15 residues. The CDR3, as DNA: TGCGCCAGCAGCTTGGACCCCGGGACAGGAGGTGGCTACACCTTC. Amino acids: CASSLDPGTGGGYTF.

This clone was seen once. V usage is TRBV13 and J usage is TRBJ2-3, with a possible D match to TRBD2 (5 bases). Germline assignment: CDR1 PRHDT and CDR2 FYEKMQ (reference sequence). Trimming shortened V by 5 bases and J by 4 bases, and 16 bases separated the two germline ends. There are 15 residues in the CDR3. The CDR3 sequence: CASSPPASLADTQYF. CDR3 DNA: TGTGCCAGCAGCCCTCCCGCTAGCTTGGCAGATACGCAGTATTTT.

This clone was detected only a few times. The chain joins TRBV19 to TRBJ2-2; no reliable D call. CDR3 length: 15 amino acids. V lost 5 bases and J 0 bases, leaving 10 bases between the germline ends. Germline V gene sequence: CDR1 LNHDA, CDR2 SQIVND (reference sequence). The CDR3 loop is CASSLYPTNTGELFF. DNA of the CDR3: TGTGCCAGTAGTCTATACCCGACGAACACCGGGGAGCTGTTTTTT.

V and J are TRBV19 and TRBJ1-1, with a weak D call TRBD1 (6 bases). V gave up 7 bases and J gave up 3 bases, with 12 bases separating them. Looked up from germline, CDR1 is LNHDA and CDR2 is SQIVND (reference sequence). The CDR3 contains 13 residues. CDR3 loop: CASTSGVYTEAFF. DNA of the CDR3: TGTGCCAGTACCTCAGGGGTTTACACTGAAGCTTTCTTT.

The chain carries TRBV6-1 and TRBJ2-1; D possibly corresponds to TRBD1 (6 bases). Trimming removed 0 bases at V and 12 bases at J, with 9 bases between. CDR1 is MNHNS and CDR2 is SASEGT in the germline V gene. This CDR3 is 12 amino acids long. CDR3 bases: TGTGCCAGCAGTGAAGCGGCGACAGGGCAGTTCTTC. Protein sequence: CASSEAATGQFF.

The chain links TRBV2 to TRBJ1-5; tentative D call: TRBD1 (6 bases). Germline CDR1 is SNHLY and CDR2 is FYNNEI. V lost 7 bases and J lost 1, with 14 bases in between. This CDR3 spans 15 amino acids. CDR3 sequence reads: CASKGEGLSNQPQHF. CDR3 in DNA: TGTGCCAGCAAGGGGGAGGGGTTGAGCAATCAGCCCCAGCATTTT.

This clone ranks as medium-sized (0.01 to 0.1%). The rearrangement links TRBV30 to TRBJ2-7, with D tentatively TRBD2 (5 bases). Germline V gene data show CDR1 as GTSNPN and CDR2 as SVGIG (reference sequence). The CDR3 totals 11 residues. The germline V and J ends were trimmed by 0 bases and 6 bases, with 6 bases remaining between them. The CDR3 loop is CAWSVRGEQYF. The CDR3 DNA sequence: TGTGCCTGGAGTGTACGGGGCGAGCAGTACTTC.

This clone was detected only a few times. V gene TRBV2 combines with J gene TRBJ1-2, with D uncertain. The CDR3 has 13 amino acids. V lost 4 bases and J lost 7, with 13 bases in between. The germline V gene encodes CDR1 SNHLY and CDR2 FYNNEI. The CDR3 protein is CASSAYRAVGYTF. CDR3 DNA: TGTGCCAGCAGTGCCTACCGCGCAGTTGGCTACACCTTC.

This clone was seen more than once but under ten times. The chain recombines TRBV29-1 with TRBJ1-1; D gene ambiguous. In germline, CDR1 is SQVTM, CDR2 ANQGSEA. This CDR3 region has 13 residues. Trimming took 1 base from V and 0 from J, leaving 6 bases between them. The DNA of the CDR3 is TGCAGCGTTGAAGCAGTTATGAACACTGAAGCTTTCTTT. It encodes CSVEAVMNTEAFF.

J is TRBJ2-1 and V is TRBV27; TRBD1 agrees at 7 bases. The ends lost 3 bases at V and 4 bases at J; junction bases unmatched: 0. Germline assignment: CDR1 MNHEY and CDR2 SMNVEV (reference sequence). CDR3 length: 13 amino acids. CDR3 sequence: CASSLGQYNEQFF. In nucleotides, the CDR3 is TGTGCCAGCAGTTTGGGACAGTACAATGAGCAGTTCTTC.

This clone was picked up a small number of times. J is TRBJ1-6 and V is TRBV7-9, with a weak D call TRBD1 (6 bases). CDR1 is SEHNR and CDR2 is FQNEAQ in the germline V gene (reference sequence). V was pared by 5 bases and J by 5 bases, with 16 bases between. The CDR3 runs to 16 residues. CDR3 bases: TGTGCCAGCAGCACAAGGGGGGGGCTCAATAATTCACCCCTCCACTTT. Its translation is CASSTRGGLNNSPLHF.

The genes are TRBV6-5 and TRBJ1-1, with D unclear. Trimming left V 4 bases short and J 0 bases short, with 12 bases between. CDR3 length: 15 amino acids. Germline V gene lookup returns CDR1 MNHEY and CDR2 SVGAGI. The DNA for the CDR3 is TGTGCCAGCAGTTTGGGCGGGCCGGTGAACACTGAAGCTTTCTTT. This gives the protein CASSLGGPVNTEAFF.

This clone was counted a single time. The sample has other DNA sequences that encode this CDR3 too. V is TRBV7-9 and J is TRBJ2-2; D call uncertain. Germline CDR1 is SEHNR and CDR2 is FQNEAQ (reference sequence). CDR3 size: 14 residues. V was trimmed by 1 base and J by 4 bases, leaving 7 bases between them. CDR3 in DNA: TGTGCCAGCAGCTTAGGGCAGAGCACCGGGGAGCTGTTTTTT. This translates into CASSLGQSTGELFF.

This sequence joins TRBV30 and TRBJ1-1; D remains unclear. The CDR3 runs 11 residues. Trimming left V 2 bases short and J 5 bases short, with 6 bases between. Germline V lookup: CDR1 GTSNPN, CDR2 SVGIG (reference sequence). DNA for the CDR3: TGTGCCTGGAGTCGGGTTACTGAAGCTTTCTTT. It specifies CAWSRVTEAFF.

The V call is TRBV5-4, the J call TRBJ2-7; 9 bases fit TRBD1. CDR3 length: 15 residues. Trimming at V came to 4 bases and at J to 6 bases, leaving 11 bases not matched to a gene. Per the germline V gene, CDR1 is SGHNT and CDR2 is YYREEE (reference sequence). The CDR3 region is CASSPSGTGLSEQYF. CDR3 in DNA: TGTGCCAGCAGCCCCTCCGGGACAGGGTTATCCGAGCAGTACTTC.

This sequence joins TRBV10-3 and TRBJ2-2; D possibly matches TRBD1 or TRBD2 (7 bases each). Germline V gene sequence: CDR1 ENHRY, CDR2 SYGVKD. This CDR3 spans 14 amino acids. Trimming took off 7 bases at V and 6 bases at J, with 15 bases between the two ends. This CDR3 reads CAINTAGGAGELFF. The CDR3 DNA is TGTGCCATCAATACGGCAGGGGGGGCCGGGGAGCTGTTTTTT.

CDR3 in DNA: TGTGCCAGCAGGAGACAGGGGGAGGAAGAAGCTTTCTTT. Its translation is CASRRQGEEEAFF. This chain joins TRBV6-1 and TRBJ1-1; 9 bases line up with TRBD1. From germline, CDR1 is MNHNS and CDR2 SASEGT. V was clipped by 6 bases and J by 8 bases; unmatched bases: 7. The CDR3 length is 13 residues.

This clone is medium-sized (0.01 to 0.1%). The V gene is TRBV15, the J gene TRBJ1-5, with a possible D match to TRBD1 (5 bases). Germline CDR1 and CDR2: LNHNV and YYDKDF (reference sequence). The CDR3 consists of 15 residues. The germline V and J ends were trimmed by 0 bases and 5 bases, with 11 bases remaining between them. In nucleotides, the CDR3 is TGTGCCACCAGCAGAGAGGGGGAGGAGGATCAGCCCCAGCATTTT. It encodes CATSREGEEDQPQHF.

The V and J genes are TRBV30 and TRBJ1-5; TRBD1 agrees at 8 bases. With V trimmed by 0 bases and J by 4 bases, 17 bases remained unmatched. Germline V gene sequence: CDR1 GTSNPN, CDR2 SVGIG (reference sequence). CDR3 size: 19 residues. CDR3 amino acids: CAWSVQWDRRTIGNQPQHF. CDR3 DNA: TGTGCCTGGAGTGTACAATGGGACAGGCGTACTATAGGAAATCAGCCCCAGCATTTT.

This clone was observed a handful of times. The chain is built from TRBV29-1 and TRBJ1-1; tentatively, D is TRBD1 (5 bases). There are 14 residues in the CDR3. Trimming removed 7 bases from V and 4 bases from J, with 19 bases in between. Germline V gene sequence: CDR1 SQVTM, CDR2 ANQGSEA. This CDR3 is CSGIKGSLGTEAFF. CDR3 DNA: TGCAGCGGCATAAAGGGGTCTTTAGGCACTGAAGCTTTCTTT.

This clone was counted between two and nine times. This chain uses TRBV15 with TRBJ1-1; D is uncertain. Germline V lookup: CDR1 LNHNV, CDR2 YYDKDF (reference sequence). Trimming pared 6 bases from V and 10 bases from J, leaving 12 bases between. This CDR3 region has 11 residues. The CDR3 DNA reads TGTGCCACCAGTAGCCCGCGGAGAGCTTTCTTT. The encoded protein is CATSSPRRAFF. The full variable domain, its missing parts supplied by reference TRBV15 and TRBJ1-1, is DAMVIQNPRYQVTQFGKPVTLSCSQTLNHNVMYWYQQKSSQAPKLLFHYYDKDFNNEADTPDNFQSRRPNTSFCFLDIRSPGLGDTAMYLCATSSPRRAFFGQGTRLTVV.

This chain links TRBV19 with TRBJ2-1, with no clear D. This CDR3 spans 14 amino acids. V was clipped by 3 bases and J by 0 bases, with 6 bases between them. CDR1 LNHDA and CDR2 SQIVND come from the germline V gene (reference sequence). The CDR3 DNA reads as TGTGCCAGTAGTATGGCGAGCTCCTACAATGAGCAGTTCTTC. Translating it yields CASSMASSYNEQFF.

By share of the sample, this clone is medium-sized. CDR3 loop: CASSDRDRVFEAFF. The CDR3 DNA is TGTGCCAGCAGCGACCGGGACAGGGTTTTTGAGGCTTTCTTT. The chain combines TRBV7-8 with TRBJ1-1; 9 nucleotides align to TRBD1. The CDR3 totals 14 residues. Germline V gene sequence: CDR1 SGHVS, CDR2 FQNEAQ. V was clipped by 5 bases and J by 11 bases; unmatched bases: 12. Variable domain in full (rest from reference TRBV7-8 and TRBJ1-1): GAGVSQSPRYKVAKRGQDVALRCDPISGHVSLFWYQQALGQGPEFLTYFQNEAQLDKSGLPSDRFFAERPEGSVSTLKIQRTQQEDSAVYLCASSDRDRVFEAFFGQGTRLTVV.

DNA of the CDR3: TGTGCCAGCAGAATTACAGGGTCGGTCACTGAAGCTTTCTTT. It is translated as CASRITGSVTEAFF. The chain links TRBV5-4 to TRBJ1-1; a possible D gene is TRBD1 (6 bases). The germline V and J ends were trimmed by 5 bases and 4 bases, with 15 bases remaining between them. Per the germline V gene, CDR1 is SGHNT and CDR2 is YYREEE (reference sequence). This CDR3 comprises 14 residues.

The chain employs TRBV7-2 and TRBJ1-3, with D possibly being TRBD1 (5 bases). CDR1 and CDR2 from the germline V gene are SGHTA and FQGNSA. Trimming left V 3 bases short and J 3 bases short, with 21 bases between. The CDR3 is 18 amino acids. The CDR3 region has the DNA TGTGCCAGCAGCTTCCCACGGAGGGGACTATTTGGTGGAAACACCATATATTTT. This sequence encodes CASSFPRRGLFGGNTIYF.

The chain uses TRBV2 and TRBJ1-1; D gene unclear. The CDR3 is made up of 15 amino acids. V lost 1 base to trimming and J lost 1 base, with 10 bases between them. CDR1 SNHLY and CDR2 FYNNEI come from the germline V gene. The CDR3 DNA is TGTGCCAGCAGTGAAGAGGCCTTGGGGAACACTGAAGCTTTCTTT. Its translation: CASSEEALGNTEAFF.

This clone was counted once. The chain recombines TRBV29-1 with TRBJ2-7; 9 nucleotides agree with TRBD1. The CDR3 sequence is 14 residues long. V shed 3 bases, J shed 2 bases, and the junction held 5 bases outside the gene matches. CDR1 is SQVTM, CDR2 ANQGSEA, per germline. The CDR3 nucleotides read TGCAGCGTTGAGACGGACAGGGGCGCCTACGAGCAGTACTTC. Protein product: CSVETDRGAYEQYF.